This TCR beta chain is from a study of memory B cells and T cells in multiple sclerosis. After stimulus-free culture, autoproliferating CFSE-dim and non-proliferating CFSE-high T cells were sequenced separately. Replicate wells were pooled after more than 6 days of stimulus-free culture of 5x10^7 CFSE-labeled PBMCs. PBMCs were labeled with approximately 0.55 uM CFSE and cultured without exogenous stimuli. Points from the study as a whole: Compartments had unequal clone-set sizes, affecting shared clonotype counts.

Assay used: immunoSEQ multiplex PCR; TCRdb lists only in-frame clones, some missing. The sample has about 45,000 clones; 82% are singletons. Of note for this clone: What it recognizes is unknown.

This clonotype was sampled from a human donor with multiple sclerosis. Sequencing was done on a sample of PBMCs from blood kept in culture.

The CDR3 loop is CASSSGTDSNQPQHF. The CDR3, as DNA: TGTGCCAGCAGCTCTGGGACAGATAGCAATCAGCCCCAGCATTTT. The chain combines TRBV11-2 with TRBJ1-5; 7 nucleotides align to TRBD1. The CDR3 runs to 15 residues. J was trimmed by 0 bases and V by 4 bases; bases with no gene match: 3. Germline CDR1 reads SGHAT; CDR2 reads FQNNGV.